The 6 T cell receptor beta chains below were found in one sample sequenced in a study of neurological immune-mediated disorders. TCRdb passed the 5' RACE reads through MiXCR, listing each CDR3 protein once. Of under 70,000 distinct CDR3 sequences detected, roughly 5.6% appear once; the ten largest clones hold approximately 3%. The sequenced sample was PBMCs. The receptors shown here come from a woman under 40 with multiple sclerosis.

This clonotype has ten or more counts. The chain has TRBV7-2 and TRBJ2-7, with TRBD2 identical over 7 bases. This CDR3 is 15 amino acids long. The germline CDR1 and CDR2 sequences are SGHTA and FQGNSA. V lost 1 base to trimming and J lost 4 bases; unmatched junction nucleotides: 7. This chain's CDR3 is CASSLGQVGGYEQYF. The CDR3 nucleotides are TGTGCCAGCAGCTTAGGGCAGGTGGGGGGGTACGAGCAGTACTTC.

For this clonotype: One junction end does not reproduce the germline sequence, and a read error may be involved. J is TRBJ1-5 and V is TRBV5-5; no clear D. Germline V gene data show CDR1 as SGHKS and CDR2 as YYEKEE (reference sequence). The CDR3 covers 14 residues. CDR3: CASSLQGYNQPQNF. Written as DNA, the CDR3 is TGTGCCAGCAGCTTGCAAGGGTACAATCAGCCCCAGAATTTT.

This clonotype was seen many times. The genes are TRBV29-1 and TRBJ1-1, with no clear D. The CDR3 sequence is 10 residues long. V lost 5 bases and J lost 9, with 10 bases in between. Germline V CDR1 and CDR2: SQVTM, ANQGSEA. CDR3 nucleotide sequence: TGCAGCGTTCGGGTATCTCAAGCTTTCTTT. Its protein is CSVRVSQAFF.

The table lists this clonotype with many counts. The chain joins TRBV3-1 to TRBJ2-2, with 8 bases identical to TRBD2. V lost 6 bases, J lost 0 bases, and 9 bases stayed unmatched. There are 17 residues in the CDR3. CDR1 LGHDT and CDR2 YNNKEL come from the germline V gene (reference sequence). The CDR3 is CASSQYLGLANTGELFF. The CDR3, as DNA: TGTGCCAGCAGTCAATACCTGGGACTAGCGAACACCGGGGAGCTGTTTTTT.

This clonotype was seen many times. V is TRBV11-2 and J is TRBJ2-2; D is uncertain. The germline V gene encodes CDR1 SGHAT and CDR2 FQNNGV. The CDR3 is 16 residues long. V lost 0 bases, J lost 0 bases, and 8 bases lay in between. This chain's CDR3 is CASSLDSAANTGELFF. The DNA of the CDR3 is TGTGCCAGCAGCTTAGACAGTGCAGCGAACACCGGGGAGCTGTTTTTT.

This clonotype was detected a few times. The gene calls are TRBV3-1 and TRBJ2-2; the D is unclear. CDR3 length: 14 residues. Trimming took 1 base from V and 7 from J, leaving 10 bases between them. Germline loops: CDR1 LGHDT, CDR2 YNNKEL (reference sequence). CDR3 sequence: CASSQGPSYGELFF. The DNA of the CDR3 is TGTGCCAGCAGCCAAGGCCCTAGTTACGGGGAGCTGTTTTTT.